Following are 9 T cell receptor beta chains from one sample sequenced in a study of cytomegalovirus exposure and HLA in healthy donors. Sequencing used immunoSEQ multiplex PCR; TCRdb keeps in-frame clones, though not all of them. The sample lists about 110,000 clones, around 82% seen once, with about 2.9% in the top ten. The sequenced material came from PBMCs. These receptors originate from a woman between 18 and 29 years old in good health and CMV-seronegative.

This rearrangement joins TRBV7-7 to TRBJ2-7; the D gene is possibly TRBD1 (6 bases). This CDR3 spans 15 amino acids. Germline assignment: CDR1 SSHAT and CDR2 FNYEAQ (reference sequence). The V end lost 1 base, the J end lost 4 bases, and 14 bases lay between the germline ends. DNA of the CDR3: TGTGCCAGCAGCTTAGAACAGGGTGGGGCATACGAGCAGTACTTC. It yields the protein CASSLEQGGAYEQYF.

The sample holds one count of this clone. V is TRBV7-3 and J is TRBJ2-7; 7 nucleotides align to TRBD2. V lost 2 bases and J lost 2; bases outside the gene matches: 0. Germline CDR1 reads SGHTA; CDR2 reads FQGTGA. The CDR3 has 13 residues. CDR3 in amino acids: CASSLGLAYEQYF. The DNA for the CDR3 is TGTGCCAGCAGCTTAGGACTAGCCTACGAGCAGTACTTC.

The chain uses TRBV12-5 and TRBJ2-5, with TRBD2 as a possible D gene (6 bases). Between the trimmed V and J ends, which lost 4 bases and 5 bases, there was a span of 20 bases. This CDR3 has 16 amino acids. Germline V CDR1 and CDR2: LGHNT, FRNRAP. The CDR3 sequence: CASGSSEGPSWETQYF. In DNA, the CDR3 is TGTGCTAGTGGTTCTTCGGAGGGCCCCTCATGGGAGACCCAGTACTTC.

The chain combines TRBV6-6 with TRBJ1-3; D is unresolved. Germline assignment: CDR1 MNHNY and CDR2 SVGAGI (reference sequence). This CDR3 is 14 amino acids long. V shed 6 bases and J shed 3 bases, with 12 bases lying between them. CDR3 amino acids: CASRGYGVGNTIYF. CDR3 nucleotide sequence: TGTGCCAGCAGGGGATACGGGGTTGGAAACACCATATATTTT.

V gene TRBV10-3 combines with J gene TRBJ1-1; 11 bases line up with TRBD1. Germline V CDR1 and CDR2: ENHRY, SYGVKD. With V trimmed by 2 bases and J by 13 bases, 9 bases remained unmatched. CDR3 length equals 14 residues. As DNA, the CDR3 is TGTGCCATCAGTGAGGGACAGGGGGCGATTATCGTTTTCTTT. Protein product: CAISEGQGAIIVFF.

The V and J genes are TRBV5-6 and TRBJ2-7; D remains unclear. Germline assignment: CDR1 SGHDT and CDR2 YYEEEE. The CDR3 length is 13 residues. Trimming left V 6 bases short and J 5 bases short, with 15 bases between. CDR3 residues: CASIRRLEDEQYF. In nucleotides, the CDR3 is TGTGCCAGCATAAGACGCCTTGAGGACGAGCAGTACTTC.

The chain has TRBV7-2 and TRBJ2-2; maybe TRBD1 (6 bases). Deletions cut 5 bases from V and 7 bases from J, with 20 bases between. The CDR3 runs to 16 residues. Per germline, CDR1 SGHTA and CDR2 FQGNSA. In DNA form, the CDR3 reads TGTGCCAGCAGCCCGACTCTAGGGGGTCGGATCGGGGAGCTGTTTTTT. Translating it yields CASSPTLGGRIGELFF.

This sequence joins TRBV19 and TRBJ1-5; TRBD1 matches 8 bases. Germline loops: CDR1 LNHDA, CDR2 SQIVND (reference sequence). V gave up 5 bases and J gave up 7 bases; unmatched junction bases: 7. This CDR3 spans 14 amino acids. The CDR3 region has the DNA TGTGCCAGTAGTGGGACAGGACGCTGGCAGCCCCAGCATTTT. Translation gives CASSGTGRWQPQHF. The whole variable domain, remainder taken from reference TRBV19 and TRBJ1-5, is DGGITQSPKYLFRKEGQNVTLSCEQNLNHDAMYWYRQDPGQGLRLIYYSQIVNDFQKGDIAEGYSVSREKKESFPLTVTSAQKNPTAFYLCASSGTGRWQPQHFGDGTRLSIL.

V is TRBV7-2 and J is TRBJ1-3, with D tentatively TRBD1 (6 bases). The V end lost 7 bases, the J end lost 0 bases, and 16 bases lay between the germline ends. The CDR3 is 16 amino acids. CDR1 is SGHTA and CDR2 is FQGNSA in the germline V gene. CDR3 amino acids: CASTPPGQFSGNTIYF. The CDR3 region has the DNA TGTGCCAGCACACCCCCTGGACAGTTCTCTGGAAACACCATATATTTT.